Presented here are 2 T cell receptor beta chains from one specimen sequenced in a study of cytomegalovirus exposure and HLA in healthy donors. 60 Vbeta and 13 Jbeta primers were used in PCR. Generated by immunoSEQ multiplex PCR, the TCRdb table keeps only in-frame clones and is missing some. The table has roughly 190,000 clones, 70% to 80% seen once. Sequencing used PBMCs. The source of these receptors is a woman in her forties or fifties in good health and CMV-seronegative.

Concerning this clone itself: Other DNA sequences within the sample encode an identical CDR3. The chain recombines TRBV7-2 with TRBJ2-5; tentative D call: TRBD2 (6 bases). The germline V gene has CDR1 SGHTA and CDR2 FQGNSA. Trimming took 0 bases from V and 5 from J, leaving 10 bases between them. CDR3 length equals 14 residues. The CDR3 protein is CASSLAGGGETQYF. CDR3 DNA sequence: TGTGCCAGCAGCTTAGCGGGGGGTGGGGAGACCCAGTACTTC.

V usage is TRBV6-5 and J usage is TRBJ2-1; D may be TRBD1 (5 bases). The CDR3 totals 13 residues. Germline CDR1 and CDR2: MNHEY and SVGAGI. Trimming removed 0 bases from V and 7 bases from J, with 7 bases in between. As DNA, the CDR3 is TGTGCCAGCAGTTACTCGGCAGGGAATGAGCAGTTCTTC. This translates into CASSYSAGNEQFF.